The sequence of this TCR beta chain was determined in a study of T-cell memory formation after mild COVID-19. The overall study: There were largely donor-specific TCR clusters.

In TCRdb, the 5' RACE reads were re-called with MiXCR into one record per CDR3 protein. Among 150,000 to 200,000 distinct CDR3 sequences, approximately 15% were seen once, and the ten largest hold less than 15%. The study, taken as a whole, reports: CD4+ bias marked clones expanding day 15 to 37, unlike balanced contracting clones. Confirmation of SARS-CoV-2 specificity was lacking for second-wave clones peaking day 37.

Per germline, CDR1 SEHNR and CDR2 FQNEAQ (reference sequence). V shed 2 bases and J 2 bases; nucleotides not matched to a gene: 3. This CDR3 comprises 14 residues. With respect to this clonotype: Its antigen is unidentified.

The TCR originated in an adult woman who had mild COVID-19 (a few samples of this study predate the infection). Cell type and time point are not known. This sequence joins TRBV7-9 and TRBJ2-7, with 7 bases fitting TRBD2. The material sequenced was PBMCs or a T cell subset sorted from them (not recorded which). The CDR3 sequence: CASSLTGRTYEQYF. In nucleotides, the CDR3 is TGTGCCAGCAGCTTAACCGGGAGGACCTACGAGCAGTACTTC.